Each of the 32 T cell receptor beta chains below was sequenced from the same sample in a study of blood T cells in healthy people across ages. A second PCR, run for 7 to 11 cycles, used a sample-barcoded 5' primer plus a J-beta primer mix. MiXCR, run by TCRdb on the 5' RACE reads, gives a single entry per CDR3 protein. This sample has 700,000 to 850,000 distinct CDR3 sequences, with 53% found just once. The sequencing sample was made of blood. These TCRs come from a man older than 75 in good health.

The rearrangement links TRBV10-3 to TRBJ2-5; D is undetermined. CDR3 length: 12 amino acids. Trimming stripped 5 bases from V and 0 bases from J, with 4 bases between. Germline V CDR1 and CDR2: ENHRY, SYGVKD. The CDR3 DNA reads as TGTGCCATCAGTTATAACCAAGAGACCCAGTACTTC. Protein: CAISYNQETQYF.

The CDR3 is CASSYRGGYNEQFF. As DNA, the CDR3 is TGTGCCAGCAGTTACCGCGGGGGCTACAATGAGCAGTTCTTC. The rearrangement links TRBV6-5 to TRBJ2-1; 7 nucleotides align to TRBD2. The CDR3 sequence is 14 residues long. CDR1 and CDR2 (germline): MNHEY, SVGAGI. The J segment lost 3 bases and the V segment lost 2 bases, leaving 1 base of the junction unmatched.

J is TRBJ2-3 and V is TRBV12-3 or TRBV12-4; 7 positions match TRBD2. CDR3 size: 13 residues. V trimming: 5 bases; J trimming: 14 bases; junction bases outside the gene matches: 13. CDR3 nucleotide sequence: TGTGCCAGCAGTGTGGGAGGGCAATCCCCCGCGTATTTT. It codes for CASSVGGQSPAYF.

This clonotype was recorded at least ten times. The chain recombines TRBV29-1 with TRBJ2-3; D is undetermined. Germline-derived CDR1 and CDR2 are SQVTM and ANQGSEA. Trimming stripped 0 bases from V and 7 bases from J, with 8 bases between. There are 12 residues in the CDR3. As DNA, the CDR3 is TGCAGCGTTGAAGACACCTTGCATACGCAGTATTTT. Residues: CSVEDTLHTQYF.

The V gene is TRBV6-6, the J gene TRBJ2-1, with TRBD2 identical over 16 bases. The CDR3 sequence is 17 residues long. The germline CDR1 and CDR2 sequences are MNHNY and SVGAGI (reference sequence). The V segment lost 6 bases and the J segment 12 bases; nucleotides outside the gene matches: 14. CDR3 in amino acids: CASRYETGTSGRAAQFF. In nucleotides, the CDR3 is TGTGCCAGCAGATACGAAACCGGGACTAGCGGGAGGGCAGCGCAGTTCTTC.

This clonotype was observed once. CDR3 region: CASSPINTETQYF. The CDR3 region has the DNA TGTGCCAGCTCACCGATTAATACGGAGACCCAGTACTTC. This chain joins TRBV18 and TRBJ2-5; D is unresolved. The CDR3 covers 13 residues. Germline-derived CDR1 and CDR2 are KGHSH and LQKENI. Trimming left V 3 bases short and J 5 bases short, with 10 bases between.

The chain combines TRBV12-3 or TRBV12-4 with TRBJ2-1; 8 bases are a match to TRBD1. V gave up 6 bases and J gave up 8 bases; unmatched junction bases: 9. The CDR3 runs to 14 residues. The CDR3 nucleotides read TGTGCCAGCAGGCAGACAGGGGTTAGGGATGAGCAGTTCTTC. Its translation is CASRQTGVRDEQFF.

There are a few counts of this clonotype. The rearrangement uses TRBV20-1 and TRBJ2-1; 13 bases align to TRBD2. V lost 5 bases, J lost 5 bases, and 6 bases stayed unmatched. This CDR3 has 15 residues. CDR1 DFQATT and CDR2 SNEGSKA come from the germline V gene (reference sequence). The CDR3 sequence: CSAGRLAGGNNEQFF. The CDR3, as DNA: TGCAGTGCTGGGAGACTAGCGGGAGGAAACAATGAGCAGTTCTTC.

The rearrangement uses TRBV29-1 and TRBJ2-1; weak D call: TRBD1 (5 bases). The CDR3 totals 14 residues. V was pared by 3 bases and J by 2 bases, with 11 bases between. Germline values: CDR1 SQVTM, CDR2 ANQGSEA. The CDR3 region has the DNA TGCAGCGTTGACTTACCCAGGGCCTACAATGAGCAGTTCTTC. Amino acid sequence: CSVDLPRAYNEQFF.

The rearrangement links TRBV28 to TRBJ2-5; 14 bases fit TRBD2. The CDR3 has 16 amino acids. CDR1 and CDR2 (germline): MDHEN, SYDVKM. After removal of 4 bases from V and 11 bases from J, the junction contained 12 bases not matched to a gene. DNA for the CDR3: TGTGCCAGCAGTTCAATCCCGGGACTAGCGGGAGTAAAGCAGTACTTC. Translation gives CASSSIPGLAGVKQYF.

CDR3 coding DNA: TGCAGTGCTAGAGACCTAGGGGCCTATGGCTACACCTTC. Encoded protein: CSARDLGAYGYTF. V and J are TRBV20-1 and TRBJ1-2; TRBD1 might be the D (5 bases). CDR3 length: 13 amino acids. Trimming left V 0 bases short and J 4 bases short, with 9 bases between. The germline gives CDR1 DFQATT, CDR2 SNEGSKA (reference sequence).

In this sample, this clonotype turned up once. The genes are TRBV29-1 and TRBJ1-2; no clear D. This CDR3 has 12 amino acids. Germline CDR1 is SQVTM and CDR2 is ANQGSEA. V dropped 7 bases and J dropped 1 base, with 10 bases sitting between them. CDR3 region: CSAADGNYGYTF. CDR3 in DNA: TGCAGCGCGGCTGACGGTAACTATGGCTACACCTTC.

The V and J genes are TRBV2 and TRBJ2-5; the D gene is possibly TRBD2 (5 bases). This CDR3 spans 16 amino acids. Germline CDR1 and CDR2: SNHLY and FYNNEI. Trimming cost V 3 bases and J 11 bases, with 25 bases left between them. CDR3 region: CASSEGSAGLLWEQYF. DNA of the CDR3: TGTGCCAGCAGTGAGGGTAGCGCGGGTCTCCTTTGGGAGCAGTACTTC.

To note about this clonotype: As the CDR3 is not closed by the conserved phenylalanine or tryptophan, this likely results from a read error. This sequence joins TRBV5-1 and TRBJ2-5; TRBD1 matches 9 bases. The CDR3 has 15 amino acids. Losses at the gene ends were 4 bases for V and 8 bases for J; bases not matched to a gene: 12. The germline CDR1 and CDR2 sequences are SGHRS and YFSETQ. Here the CDR3 reads CASSAQQGQGGTQYI. The CDR3, as DNA: TGCGCCAGCAGCGCCCAACAGGGACAGGGTGGAACCCAGTACATC.

The chain has TRBV13 and TRBJ2-1; 7 positions agree with TRBD2. The germline CDR1 and CDR2 sequences are PRHDT and FYEKMQ (reference sequence). The CDR3 extends over 15 amino acids. V lost 7 bases and J lost 8; bases outside the gene matches: 14. For the CDR3, the DNA is TGTGCCAGCACCCCCTGGGGGACTAATACCTATGAGCAGTTCTTC. It encodes CASTPWGTNTYEQFF.

V usage is TRBV9 and J usage is TRBJ1-1, with a tentative D call TRBD1 (5 bases). Germline CDR1 SGDLS, CDR2 YYNGEE. V was pared by 0 bases and J by 0 bases, with 9 bases between. The CDR3 sequence is 15 residues long. The CDR3 DNA follows: TGTGCCAGCAGCGTAGGAGGGGCTATGAACACTGAAGCTTTCTTT. It yields the protein CASSVGGAMNTEAFF.

The genes are TRBV12-3 or TRBV12-4 and TRBJ1-1, with TRBD1 matching over 7 bases. The V segment lost 4 bases and the J segment 1 base; nucleotides outside the gene matches: 3. The CDR3 spans 14 residues. This chain's CDR3 is CASSSRGKNTEAFF. The CDR3 nucleotides read TGTGCCAGCAGTTCCAGGGGGAAGAACACTGAAGCTTTCTTT.

The rearrangement joins TRBV12-3 or TRBV12-4 to TRBJ2-7; D perhaps matches TRBD2 (5 bases). The V end was cut by 3 bases, the J end by 3 bases, with 15 bases between. This CDR3 is 15 amino acids long. CDR3 loop: CASSLDGLGIYEQYF. The CDR3 nucleotides are TGTGCCAGCAGTTTGGACGGTCTCGGGATCTACGAGCAGTACTTC.

This chain links TRBV6-6 with TRBJ1-2; D is uncertain. Trimming removed 5 bases from V and 3 bases from J, with 10 bases in between. The CDR3 sequence is 13 residues long. Germline V gene data show CDR1 as MNHNY and CDR2 as SVGAGI (reference sequence). CDR3 residues: CASSTRTDYGYTF. Here the CDR3 DNA reads TGTGCCAGCAGTACCCGGACCGACTATGGCTACACCTTC.

Worth noting for this clonotype: This may arise from a read error, as a much more abundant clone is one base away. This chain links TRBV7-3 with TRBJ2-1; either TRBD1 or TRBD2 may supply D (6 bases each). The length of the CDR3 is 13 residues. The germline CDR1 and CDR2 sequences are SGHTA and FQGTGA. Trimming cost V 5 bases and J 2 bases, with 7 bases left between them. The DNA for the CDR3 is TGTGCCAGCAGCAGGGGGGCCTACAATGAGCAGTTCTTC. As protein: CASSRGAYNEQFF. The entire variable domain, with the rest obtained from reference TRBV7-3 and TRBJ2-1, is as follows: GAGVSQTPSNKVTEKGKYVELRCDPISGHTALYWYRQSLGQGPEFLIYFQGTGAADDSGLPNDRFFAVRPEGSVSTLKIQRTERGDSAVYLCASSRGAYNEQFFGPGTRLTVL.

The CDR3 sequence is CASSVAGTGGTEAFF. CDR3 DNA: TGTGCCAGCAGCGTAGCCGGGACAGGGGGCACTGAAGCTTTCTTT. The chain has TRBV9 and TRBJ1-1, with 11 bases fitting TRBD1. V lost 0 bases and J lost 4; bases outside the gene matches: 2. CDR1 is SGDLS, CDR2 YYNGEE, per germline. The CDR3 length is 15 residues. Supplemented by reference TRBV9 and TRBJ1-1, the full variable domain reads DSGVTQTPKHLITATGQRVTLRCSPRSGDLSVYWYQQSLDQGLQFLIQYYNGEERAKGNILERFSAQQFPDLHSELNLSSLELGDSALYFCASSVAGTGGTEAFFGQGTRLTVV.

This clonotype has a handful of counts. The genes are TRBV18 and TRBJ2-1, with 10 bases identical to TRBD2. Trimming took 3 bases from V and 12 from J; bases not matched to a gene: 8. The germline V gene encodes CDR1 KGHSH and CDR2 LQKENI. The CDR3 runs 14 residues. CDR3 DNA: TGTGCCAGCTCACCTGGACTAGCGGCCCCGCGGCAGTTCTTC. This gives the protein CASSPGLAAPRQFF.

The chain couples TRBV29-1 to TRBJ2-1; D is unresolved. V was pared by 8 bases and J by 7 bases, with 15 bases between. The germline CDR1 and CDR2 sequences are SQVTM and ANQGSEA. The CDR3 runs 12 residues. The CDR3 DNA reads TGCAGCTCCTCGTTCGCGACGAATGAGCAGTTCTTC. This codes for CSSSFATNEQFF.

Concerning this clonotype itself: The conserved closing phenylalanine or tryptophan is absent in this CDR3, likely reflecting a read error. The V call is TRBV7-9, the J call TRBJ2-7; TRBD1 might be the D (6 bases). The V end was cut by 4 bases, the J end by 7 bases, with 23 bases between. The CDR3 runs to 16 residues. In germline, CDR1 is SEHNR, CDR2 FQNEAQ (reference sequence). CDR3 sequence: CASSSNRASGYNEQYL. The CDR3 coding sequence is TGTGCCAGCAGCTCTAACAGGGCCTCGGGTTACAATGAGCAGTACTTA.

The chain carries TRBV20-1 and TRBJ1-6; D gene uncertain. This CDR3 has 15 amino acids. Germline V lookup: CDR1 DFQATT, CDR2 SNEGSKA (reference sequence). This CDR3 is CSSPTRTSYNSPLHF. CDR3 nucleotide sequence: TGCAGCTCCCCCACACGGACGTCCTATAATTCACCCCTCCACTTT.

The chain has TRBV20-1 and TRBJ2-1; a weak D match, TRBD2 (5 bases). CDR1 is DFQATT and CDR2 is SNEGSKA in the germline V gene (reference sequence). The CDR3 is made up of 14 amino acids. Trimming took off 6 bases at V and 3 bases at J, with 15 bases between the two ends. CDR3: CSATNRGDYNEQFF. CDR3 DNA sequence: TGCAGTGCCACAAATCGGGGAGACTACAATGAGCAGTTCTTC.

This clonotype was seen a few times. The gene calls are TRBV7-8 and TRBJ1-5; unclear D gene. The CDR3 has 13 residues. Germline V gives CDR1 SGHVS, CDR2 FQNEAQ. Trimming cost V 4 bases and J 6 bases, with 10 bases left between them. The CDR3 coding sequence is TGTGCCAGCAGCTCATCGGTTTCTCAGCCCCAGCATTTT. It yields the protein CASSSSVSQPQHF.

The chain combines TRBV12-3 or TRBV12-4 with TRBJ2-6; no clear D gene. The V end was cut by 2 bases, the J end by 2 bases, with 7 bases between. The CDR3 is 15 residues long. The CDR3 loop reads CASSLRQPGANVLTF. DNA of the CDR3: TGTGCCAGCAGTTTAAGGCAGCCTGGGGCCAACGTCCTGACTTTC.

The V call is TRBV28, the J call TRBJ2-7; either TRBD1 or TRBD2 may fit D (6 bases each). The end of the DNA is better explained by TRBJ2-5, so the J call may be wrong. Germline CDR1 is MDHEN and CDR2 is SYDVKM. This CDR3 is built from 14 residues. In DNA form, the CDR3 reads TGTGCCAGCAGTATCCCGGGGGCAATTGAGACCCAGTACTTC. This encodes CASSIPGAIETQYF.

The chain combines TRBV20-1 with TRBJ2-5; D is possibly TRBD1 (5 bases). Germline CDR1 and CDR2: DFQATT and SNEGSKA (reference sequence). The CDR3 totals 13 residues. Between the trimmed V and J ends, which lost 1 base and 2 bases, there was a span of 8 bases. CDR3 coding DNA: TGCAGTGCTAGAGCAGACAGTCAAGAGACCCAGTACTTC. The encoded protein is CSARADSQETQYF.

In regard to this clonotype: This may stem from a read error, because a much larger clone lies one nucleotide away. The rearrangement joins TRBV12-3 or TRBV12-4 to TRBJ1-1; D is undetermined. The CDR3 is 13 residues long. The CDR3 DNA reads as TGTGCCAGCAGTTTAGGCCCGAACACTGGAGCTTTCTTT. Protein product: CASSLGPNTGAFF.

The CDR3 DNA follows: TGCAGTGCTAGAGAGCCGGTAGGAGATACGCAGTATTTT. This sequence encodes CSAREPVGDTQYF. The chain joins TRBV20-1 to TRBJ2-3; D is undetermined. Germline CDR1 is DFQATT and CDR2 is SNEGSKA (reference sequence). There are 13 residues in the CDR3. V lost 0 bases, J lost 5 bases, and 9 bases lay in between.